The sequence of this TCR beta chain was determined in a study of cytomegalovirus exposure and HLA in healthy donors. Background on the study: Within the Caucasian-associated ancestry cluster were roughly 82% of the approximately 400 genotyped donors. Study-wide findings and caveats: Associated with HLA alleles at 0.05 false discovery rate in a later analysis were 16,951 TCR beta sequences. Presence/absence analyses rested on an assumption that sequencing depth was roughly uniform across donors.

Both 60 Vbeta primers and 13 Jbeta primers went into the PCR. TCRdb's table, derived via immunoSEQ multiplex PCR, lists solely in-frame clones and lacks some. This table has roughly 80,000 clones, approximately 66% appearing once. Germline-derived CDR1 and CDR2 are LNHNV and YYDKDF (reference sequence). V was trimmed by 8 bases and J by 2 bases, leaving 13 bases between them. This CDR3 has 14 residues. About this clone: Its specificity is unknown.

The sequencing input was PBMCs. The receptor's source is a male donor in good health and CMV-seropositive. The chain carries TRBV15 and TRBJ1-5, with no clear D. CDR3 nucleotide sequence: TGTGCCACCGTAGCCGGTGTCGGCAATCAGCCCCAGCATTTT. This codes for CATVAGVGNQPQHF.